This T cell receptor beta chain was found in a study of blood T cell repertoires in COVID-19. Study information: The study drew acute and convalescent COVID-19 samples from the United States, Italy and Spain. T cells, B-cell-depleted T cells, or PBMCs provided the cDNA or gDNA that served as material.

Using immunoSEQ multiplex PCR, the repertoire was profiled, and TCRdb retains in-frame clones only, with some absent. The sample holds 300,000 to 400,000 clones, 88% seen once. This CDR3 spans 15 amino acids. Per the germline V gene, CDR1 is MNHEY and CDR2 is SVGEGT. V gave up 4 bases and J gave up 6 bases; unmatched junction bases: 12. Seattle-derived patients entered the study during active infection and were followed longitudinally. The rearrangement uses TRBV6-2 or TRBV6-3 and TRBJ2-7; 7 bases fit TRBD2. This receptor was obtained from a young woman with COVID-19, enrolled during active disease. Material for sequencing was peripheral blood. CDR3 nucleotides: TGTGCCAGCAGTTTAAGACGGGACTACATGTTCGAGCAGTACTTC. This gives the protein CASSLRRDYMFEQYF.